Below, 28 T cell receptor beta chains from the same sample are listed, as sequenced in a study of Ad26.COV2.S vaccination and SARS-CoV-2 variants. Method: immunoSEQ multiplex PCR; TCRdb's copy keeps in-frame clones and lacks some. Among 350,000 to 450,000 clones listed, 85% were seen once. As to treatment: about 20 received Ad26.COV2.S at low or high dose, single or two shots; a few received placebo; per-sample allocation not given. Sampling was performed 63 days after the first vaccine or placebo injection. Here the sequenced sample was peripheral blood, taken in a trial of Ad26.COV2.S vaccine versus placebo. The receptors shown here come from a person between 18 and 60 years old who received the Ad26.COV2.S COVID-19 vaccine or a placebo.

This clone was seen a single time. The chain couples TRBV15 to TRBJ2-6, with 10 bases identical to TRBD2. The germline CDR1 and CDR2 sequences are LNHNV and YYDKDF (reference sequence). The CDR3 is made up of 20 amino acids. V lost 1 base to trimming and J lost 1 base; unmatched junction nucleotides: 10. The CDR3 region is CATSRVRGLAGASGANVLTF. The CDR3 DNA is TGTGCCACCAGCAGAGTCCGTGGGCTAGCGGGAGCTTCTGGGGCCAACGTCCTGACTTTC.

This chain uses TRBV7-6 with TRBJ2-2; either TRBD1 or TRBD2 may supply D (5 bases each). V lost 6 bases and J lost 0, with 17 bases in between. Germline assignment: CDR1 SGHVS and CDR2 FNYEAQ. CDR3 length: 17 residues. The CDR3 loop is CASRLSVGEPNTGELFF. The DNA for the CDR3 is TGTGCCAGCAGGTTATCTGTGGGGGAACCGAACACCGGGGAGCTGTTTTTT. The whole variable domain, filled in from reference TRBV7-6 and TRBJ2-2, reads GAGVSQSPRYKVTKRGQDVALRCDPISGHVSLYWYRQALGQGPEFLTYFNYEAQQDKSGLPNDRFSAERPEGSISTLTIQRTEQRDSAMYRCASRLSVGEPNTGELFFGEGSRLTVL.

The chain uses TRBV11-2 and TRBJ2-2; TRBD1 aligns across 7 bases. Germline assignment: CDR1 SGHAT and CDR2 FQNNGV. Trimming took 0 bases from V and 5 from J; bases not matched to a gene: 3. The CDR3 runs 15 residues. CDR3 sequence: CASSLEGGGTGELFF. CDR3 sequence (DNA): TGTGCCAGCAGCTTAGAAGGGGGCGGGACCGGGGAGCTGTTTTTT.

The chain links TRBV12-5 to TRBJ2-2; 8 bases map to TRBD2. Germline CDR1 is LGHNT and CDR2 is FRNRAP. V lost 9 bases and J lost 6; bases outside the gene matches: 9. The CDR3 sequence is 14 residues long. The CDR3 region is CASAGGPQPGELFF. The DNA for the CDR3 is TGTGCTAGCGCGGGGGGCCCCCAACCCGGGGAGCTGTTTTTT.

The chain is built from TRBV9 and TRBJ2-7; D is unclear. With 4 bases removed from V and 2 bases from J, the gap between germline ends came to 13 bases. Germline CDR1 SGDLS, CDR2 YYNGEE. The CDR3 contains 14 residues. The CDR3 loop reads CASSPIPAAYEQYF. Here the CDR3 DNA reads TGTGCCAGCAGCCCTATCCCCGCCGCCTACGAGCAGTACTTC.

The chain couples TRBV28 to TRBJ1-6, with a tentative D call TRBD1 (5 bases). There are 15 residues in the CDR3. Germline lookup yields CDR1 MDHEN and CDR2 SYDVKM. Trimming removed 5 bases from V and 9 bases from J, with 17 bases in between. CDR3 nucleotides: TGTGCCAGCAGTGGGGGGAACTGGGTGGGTTCACCCCTCCACTTT. It translates to CASSGGNWVGSPLHF.

This rearrangement joins TRBV11-2 to TRBJ1-6, with 7 bases identical to TRBD1. Germline V gives CDR1 SGHAT, CDR2 FQNNGV. J was trimmed by 7 bases and V by 6 bases; bases with no gene match: 9. The CDR3 sequence is 15 residues long. The CDR3 loop reads CASSLDRIVNSPLHF. As DNA, the CDR3 is TGTGCCAGCAGTTTGGACAGGATCGTCAATTCACCCCTCCACTTT.

The V call is TRBV19, the J call TRBJ2-1; TRBD1 is a possible D gene (5 bases). The V end lost 2 bases, the J end lost 10 bases, and 15 bases lay between the germline ends. The CDR3 consists of 14 residues. Germline CDR1 LNHDA, CDR2 SQIVND (reference sequence). The CDR3 DNA follows: TGTGCCAGTAGTATATGGGGCAGCCAGGGCGAGCAGTTCTTC. The encoded protein is CASSIWGSQGEQFF.

The chain combines TRBV11-2 with TRBJ2-3; 9 nucleotides align to TRBD2. Germline-derived CDR1 and CDR2 are SGHAT and FQNNGV. J lost 6 bases, V lost 8 bases, and 15 bases had no gene match. The CDR3 length is 16 residues. As DNA, the CDR3 is TGTGCCAGCTCCTGGGATAGCGGGAGAAGATCGGATACGCAGTATTTT. Amino acid sequence: CASSWDSGRRSDTQYF.

This sequence joins TRBV30 and TRBJ1-3; D gene unclear. The CDR3 totals 13 residues. Trimming shortened V by 7 bases and J by 0 bases, and 10 bases separated the two germline ends. CDR1 GTSNPN and CDR2 SVGIG come from the germline V gene (reference sequence). The CDR3 DNA sequence: TGTGCCTTTGACGGTTCCTCTGGAAACACCATATATTTT. Its protein is CAFDGSSGNTIYF.

The chain is built from TRBV18 and TRBJ1-3; D possibly corresponds to TRBD1 (5 bases). The CDR3 length is 15 residues. V was trimmed by 4 bases and J by 2 bases, leaving 12 bases between them. CDR1 KGHSH and CDR2 LQKENI come from the germline V gene. CDR3 DNA: TGTGCCAGCTCACGCCCCGGGACGGCTGGAAACACCATATATTTT. It encodes CASSRPGTAGNTIYF.

In its sample, this clone was seen a few times. The junction shows a germline mismatch at one end, possibly a read error. The rearrangement uses TRBV3-1 (or the pseudogene TRBV3-2) and TRBJ1-2, with 7 positions matching TRBD1. The CDR3 consists of 12 residues. Germline V lookup: CDR1 LGHDT, CDR2 YNNKEL (reference sequence). The CDR3 sequence is CASSQEGTAYNF. The CDR3 coding sequence is TGTGCCAGCAGCCAAGAAGGGACAGCCTACAACTTC.

The chain recombines TRBV6-1 with TRBJ1-2; no clear D. CDR1 and CDR2 from the germline V gene are MNHNS and SASEGT. The CDR3 loop spans 13 amino acids. Deletions cut 0 bases from V and 4 bases from J, with 6 bases between. The CDR3 spells CASSEAASYGYTF. The CDR3 DNA follows: TGTGCCAGCAGTGAAGCGGCCTCCTATGGCTACACCTTC.

The J gene is TRBJ1-1, the V gene TRBV7-2, with D unclear. The CDR3 covers 14 residues. Trimming cost V 1 base and J 8 bases, with 14 bases left between them. Germline CDR1 is SGHTA and CDR2 is FQGNSA. The CDR3 DNA reads TGTGCCAGCAGCTTAGTTGGAGTATTACAGGAAGCTTTCTTT. The encoded protein is CASSLVGVLQEAFF.

The chain carries TRBV5-8 and TRBJ1-2; TRBD1 matches at 7 bases. CDR3 size: 14 residues. Per germline, CDR1 SGHTS and CDR2 YDEGEE. V gave up 2 bases and J gave up 7 bases; unmatched junction bases: 8. CDR3 region: CASSFAGTVGGYTF. In DNA, the CDR3 is TGTGCCAGCAGCTTCGCCGGGACAGTGGGTGGCTACACCTTC.

The chain has TRBV7-2 and TRBJ1-6, with TRBD1 matching 8 bases. V dropped 5 bases and J dropped 6; count of bases not matched to a gene: 3. CDR1 and CDR2 from the germline V gene are SGHTA and FQGNSA. The CDR3 length is 14 residues. CDR3 coding DNA: TGTGCCAGCAGCCCCGACAGGGGTAATTCACCCCTCCACTTT. The encoded protein is CASSPDRGNSPLHF.

The chain uses TRBV10-2 and TRBJ1-2; D is perhaps TRBD1 (6 bases). Trimming took 3 bases from V and 0 from J, leaving 14 bases between them. Germline V gene data show CDR1 as WSHSY and CDR2 as SAAADI. The CDR3 sequence is 16 residues long. CDR3 DNA: TGCGCCAGCAGTGATATTGTCGGACAGTCTAACTATGGCTACACCTTC. This sequence encodes CASSDIVGQSNYGYTF.

V gene TRBV5-1 combines with J gene TRBJ2-3; 9 bases align to TRBD1. This CDR3 is 14 amino acids long. Germline lookup yields CDR1 SGHRS and CDR2 YFSETQ. Unmatched junction bases numbered 2, after V lost 4 bases and J lost 2 bases. The DNA for the CDR3 is TGCGCCAGCAGCGGGACAGGGCACACAGATACGCAGTATTTT. Its protein product is CASSGTGHTDTQYF.

This chain links TRBV7-8 with TRBJ2-7, with D hard to call. This CDR3 is 12 amino acids long. V shed 5 bases and J shed 9 bases, with 14 bases lying between them. Germline CDR1 reads SGHVS; CDR2 reads FQNEAQ. The CDR3 loop is CASSPAVSRQYF. CDR3 nucleotides: TGTGCCAGCAGCCCCGCCGTATCTAGGCAGTACTTC.

This clone was detected a few times. An end of the junction differs from the germline gene, which may be a read error. The chain uses TRBV3-1 (or the pseudogene TRBV3-2) and TRBJ1-3; no firm D call. CDR1 LGHDT and CDR2 YNNKEL come from the germline V gene (reference sequence). This CDR3 comprises 13 residues. CDR3 nucleotides: TGTCCCAGGCGAGTTCCCCTCGGAAACACCATATATTTT. Protein sequence: CPRRVPLGNTIYF.

The rearrangement links TRBV7-2 to TRBJ1-5; 7 bases agree with TRBD1. J gave up 2 bases and V 6 bases, and 7 bases lay outside the gene matches. The CDR3 consists of 15 residues. Per germline, CDR1 SGHTA and CDR2 FQGNSA. This chain's CDR3 is CASRKRQGGNQPQHF. The CDR3, as DNA: TGTGCCAGCAGAAAAAGACAGGGAGGCAATCAGCCCCAGCATTTT.

The rearrangement links TRBV4-1 to TRBJ2-5; 8 bases align to TRBD2. Trimming took 5 bases from V and 1 from J; bases not matched to a gene: 12. The CDR3 contains 17 residues. Germline CDR1 and CDR2: MGHRA and YSYEKL. CDR3 in amino acids: CASSLTQARGAQETQYF. The CDR3 coding sequence is TGCGCCAGCAGCTTAACCCAAGCGCGGGGGGCCCAAGAGACCCAGTACTTC.

The chain carries TRBV5-1 and TRBJ2-7; D tentatively reads TRBD1 or TRBD2 (6 bases each). The CDR3 is 14 residues long. Trimming shortened V by 3 bases and J by 5 bases, and 15 bases separated the two germline ends. Germline V gene data show CDR1 as SGHRS and CDR2 as YFSETQ. The CDR3 is CASSSGASLDEQYF. The CDR3, as DNA: TGCGCCAGCAGCTCGGGGGCATCCCTGGACGAGCAGTACTTC.

This clone was seen a handful of times. The chain carries TRBV14 and TRBJ2-1, with D perhaps assigned TRBD1 or TRBD2 (6 bases each). The CDR3 totals 16 residues. Trimming pared 8 bases from V and 0 bases from J, leaving 17 bases between. From germline, CDR1 is SGHDN and CDR2 FVKESK. CDR3 in DNA: TGTGCCAGCGCGAGTTTCGGGGGCTTCTCCTACAATGAGCAGTTCTTC. This translates into CASASFGGFSYNEQFF.

This chain uses TRBV5-1 with TRBJ2-3; D is ambiguous. The V gene lost 0 bases and the J gene lost 3 bases, with 5 bases spanning the gap. Germline CDR1 is SGHRS and CDR2 is YFSETQ. This CDR3 has 13 residues. This CDR3 is CASSLEETDTQYF. The CDR3 DNA follows: TGCGCCAGCAGCTTGGAGGAAACAGATACGCAGTATTTT.

This chain joins TRBV5-1 and TRBJ2-7; D might be TRBD1 or TRBD2, each matching 5 bases. Looked up from germline, CDR1 is SGHRS and CDR2 is YFSETQ. The CDR3 loop spans 14 amino acids. V lost 0 bases and J lost 6, with 13 bases in between. The CDR3 sequence is CASSLAGPGAEQYF. CDR3 bases: TGCGCCAGCAGCTTGGCGGGACCTGGCGCCGAGCAGTACTTC.

The chain recombines TRBV7-6 with TRBJ2-7; D is undetermined. Germline CDR1 and CDR2: SGHVS and FNYEAQ. There are 14 residues in the CDR3. V gave up 5 bases and J gave up 2 bases, with 13 bases separating them. For the CDR3, the DNA is TGTGCCAGCAGCCTTTCCGGTGGGGCCTACGAGCAGTACTTC. Amino acids: CASSLSGGAYEQYF.

V is TRBV6-2 or TRBV6-3 and J is TRBJ1-5; 7 bases are shared with TRBD1. The CDR3 runs 16 residues. V dropped 5 bases and J dropped 3; count of bases not matched to a gene: 10. The germline CDR1 and CDR2 sequences are MNHEY and SVGEGT. In DNA form, the CDR3 reads TGTGCCAGCAGTCGGGACAGCCTAATGCCCAATCAGCCCCAGCATTTT. Residues: CASSRDSLMPNQPQHF.